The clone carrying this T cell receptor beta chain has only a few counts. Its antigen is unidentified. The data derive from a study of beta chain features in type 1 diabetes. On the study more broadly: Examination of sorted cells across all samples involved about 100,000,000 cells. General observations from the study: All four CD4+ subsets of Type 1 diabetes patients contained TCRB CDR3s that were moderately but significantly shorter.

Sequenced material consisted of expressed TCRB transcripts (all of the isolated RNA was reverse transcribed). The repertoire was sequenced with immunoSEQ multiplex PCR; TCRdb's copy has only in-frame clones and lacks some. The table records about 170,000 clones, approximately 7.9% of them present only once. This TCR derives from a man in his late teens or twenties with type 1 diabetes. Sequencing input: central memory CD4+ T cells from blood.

CDR3 sequence: CASSPTSFGTDTQYF. In DNA, the CDR3 is TGCGCCAGCAGCCCGACTAGCTTTGGCACAGATACGCAGTATTTT. V usage is TRBV5-1 and J usage is TRBJ2-3, with 7 bases fitting TRBD2. This CDR3 contains 15 residues. The trim removed 4 bases at V and 1 base at J, leaving 6 bases unmatched. Germline assignment: CDR1 SGHRS and CDR2 YFSETQ.